The subject of this entry is one T cell receptor (beta chain). The data originate from a study of cytomegalovirus exposure and HLA in healthy donors. Germline V gene lookup returns CDR1 MGHRA and CDR2 YSYEKL. V trimming: 1 base; J trimming: 3 bases; junction bases outside the gene matches: 3. The CDR3 totals 15 residues. PCR primers comprised 60 Vbeta and 13 Jbeta primers. Method: immunoSEQ multiplex PCR; TCRdb's copy keeps in-frame clones and lacks some. The sample has 150,000 to 200,000 clones, 70% to 90% seen once. The rearrangement uses TRBV4-1 and TRBJ2-1, with 7 nucleotides matching TRBD2. The specimen was PBMCs. This receptor was obtained from a woman aged 50 to 65 in good health and CMV-seronegative. CDR3 DNA: TGCGCCAGCAGCCAAGCTAGCGGAGTCTACAATGAGCAGTTCTTC. Translation: CASSQASGVYNEQFF.